This T cell receptor (beta chain) was observed in a study of T cell responses to AZD1222 COVID-19 vaccine. Study context: Pooling covered second doses at about 4 or about 12 weeks.

TCRdb keeps only in-frame clones here, not all; method: immunoSEQ multiplex PCR. The sample includes more than 95,000 clones, over 80% of them seen just once. This clone was seen a few times. The receptor's source is an adult in good health. The source material was peripheral blood, sampled on day 0 of AZD1222 vaccination.

CDR3 sequence reads: CASSFYRGRTEAFF. As DNA, the CDR3 is TGTGCCAGCAGTTTCTACAGGGGCCGCACTGAAGCTTTCTTT. J is TRBJ1-1 and V is TRBV27; 7 positions agree with TRBD1. J gave up 4 bases and V 3 bases, and 5 bases lay outside the gene matches. Germline V gene lookup returns CDR1 MNHEY and CDR2 SMNVEV (reference sequence). CDR3 size: 14 residues.